The present T cell receptor beta chain was sequenced within a study of cytomegalovirus exposure and HLA in healthy donors (dated by TCRdb to between 2016 and 2019). General notes on the study: In an earlier analysis of 450 to 750 of the donors, 250 to 300 Gb of sequence data and 117 million unique TCR beta sequences from approximately 180 million T cells were reported. Besides the first cohort of around 670 subjects, a separate validation cohort made up of over a hundred different subjects was used. All discovery cohort repertoires had been generated on a single sequencing platform. A later analysis re-analyzed previously published TCR beta repertoires from several hundred donors and added high-resolution HLA genotyping to study TCR occurrence patterns. In an earlier analysis of 550 to 700 of the donors, high-throughput TCR beta sequencing was used to judge whether each TCR beta V gene segment behaved as functional or pseudogenic. HLA typing included class I and class II loci at four-digit resolution. The number of typed donors differed by locus: roughly 629-640 for A, B, C, DRB1 and DQB1; some 500 for DQA1; approximately 600 for DPA1; and about 470 for DPB1. To predict cytomegalovirus infection status, the study brought together high-throughput TCR immunosequencing, statistical association of individual TCRs with disease status, and machine learning. Using immunosequencing, the study profiled T cell repertoires from 500 to 800 subjects and related those repertoires to cytomegalovirus serostatus. In the later analysis, no new phenotypic data were used to find candidate immune exposures; instead, reliance was placed on TCR beta sequences and their occurrence across donors. Among 398 genotyped donors of the cohort, an average of roughly 230,000 unique TCR beta nucleotide sequences was sequenced per donor, of which approximately 19% were non-productive. Roughly 300 gigabases of sequencing data and tens of millions of unique TCR sequences were included in an early release covering about 700 HLA-typed donors. Donor age, sex, ethnicity and CMV serostatus were compiled alongside the repertoire data. The study aimed to test whether signatures of past pathogen exposure could be identified by cataloging public T cell receptors. Among the roughly 430 genotyped donors, about 83% belonged to the genetic ancestry cluster associated with self-reported Caucasian donors. A later genetic analysis took genome-wide SNP genotypes for 398 of the 666 donors and used that subset as a discovery cohort. Several DR-DQ haplotypes were treated as single units for association and clustering because of strong linkage in the cohort. Study-level results and caveats: Presence/absence analyses assumed roughly uniform sequencing depth across donors, an assumption that may not hold. Correlated functional status among segregating V segments might reflect linkage disequilibrium, but an unknown experimental factor could not be ruled out. Only TCR beta chains were sequenced in this cohort, and the absence of alpha or paired-chain data limited detectable features. CMV serostatus was the only immune exposure information available for the cohort. Most TCR sequences were seen in very few donors, while some public TCRs were found in many individuals. Strong co-occurrence of HLA alleles, especially DR and DQ, made assigning TCR associations to individual alleles difficult. Specific HLA alleles were associated with over 15,000 TCR beta sequences at a false discovery rate of 0.05 in a later analysis. A further reported finding was that TCR beta sequences accurately predicted the HLA-A and HLA-B alleles for most subjects in the first cohort. In both the original and validation cohorts, the classifier was reported to diagnose cytomegalovirus status with high specificity and sensitivity. The sequencing pipeline was judged likely to have produced a cluster of highly shared sequence variants as a technical artifact. Because HLA typing was unavailable for some donors at each locus, only the typed subset was used in association tests. A later analysis found that most CMV-associated TCR beta chains appeared HLA-restricted, with HLA associations seemingly driven largely by CMV exposure. Some IMGT-functional V segments, including TRBV6-2 and TRBV6-3, could not be told apart with the 87-base-pair reads, so those segments were excluded. In vitro tests confirmed that a few of the cytomegalovirus-associated TCR beta chains recognize cytomegalovirus antigens. In a later analysis, HLA-associated TCR beta chains were found to be more clonally expanded and to have lower generation probabilities than equally common non-associated chains. In a later analysis, TCR association rates were found to vary across HLA loci, with the most associated TCRs seen for DRB1 alleles and the fewest for HLA-C alleles. An earlier analysis of several hundred of the donors showed that most TCR beta V segments appeared in productive rearrangements either about 90% or about 30% of the time, which broadly matched IMGT annotations. In a later genetic analysis, fewer N-insertions in productive TCRs were reported among donors in an Asian-associated ancestry cluster than the approximately 710-donor mean. A later analysis reported that several top co-occurrence clusters appeared linked to parvovirus B19, influenza, CMV and Epstein-Barr virus. Because counts were too low, seventeen rarely observed V segments, including chromosome 9 orphons, were excluded from the earlier analysis of some 540 of the donors. The study gave a list of 150 to 200 TCR beta chains associated with cytomegalovirus. According to the authors, the approach could potentially be generalized to other disease states and immunological phenotypes. V-gene and J-gene trimming of TCR beta chains was associated with a missense DCLRE1C variant in a later genetic analysis, and the association was replicated in an independent cohort.

The CDR3, from cysteine to phenylalanine, totals 14 residues. Kept here is only the CDR3 DNA, which spans 42 bases and is read in frame from base 1. The germline V gene (reference sequence) supplies CDR1 SGHNT and CDR2 YYREEE. Unmatched junction bases come to 5, with V trimmed by 5 bases and J by 5 bases. The cohort consisted of 666 healthy bone marrow donors. At the time of sampling, all cohort members were nominally healthy, though unrecorded immune exposures were likely present. The donor was CMV seropositive and was included in the group of 250 to 350 seropositive cohort members. Every donor gave a peripheral blood sample, and the peripheral blood mononuclear cells from that sample were used for TCR beta sequencing. Genomic DNA extraction from the blood cell samples was performed with the Qiagen DNeasy Blood Extraction Kit. Library preparation was by the immunoSEQ multiplex PCR assay. For the multiplex PCR, a mixture combining 60 forward primers for TCR Vbeta segments and 13 reverse primers for TCR Jbeta segments was used. The CDR3 region of rearranged TCR beta genes was amplified from genomic DNA by a multiplex PCR assay. Amplified TCR beta libraries were sequenced as 87-base-pair reads on the Illumina HiSeq System. On the study's bioinformatics: A later analysis tallied 75 million to 85 million unique TCR beta chains across the 666 repertoires, and approximately 9.9 million of those chains were shared by two or more donors. Raw reads were error-corrected and collapsed into unique sequences by a nearest-neighbor algorithm in which closely related sequences were merged to remove PCR and sequencing errors. V, D and J gene segments were assigned by aligning CDR3 sequences to IMGT reference sequences. For a sequence to be retained, a match of at least six nucleotides to both a V gene segment and a J gene segment was required. A rearrangement was called productive if the CDR3 had no stop codons and remained in frame with V and J, and every other rearrangement was called non-productive. Following IMGT convention, CDR3 was defined as the stretch from the second conserved V-encoded cysteine up to the conserved J-encoded phenylalanine. Sequences without an unambiguous match to a single V gene segment were excluded from the earlier analysis of 587 of the donors. An earlier analysis of 587 of the donors classified V segments as functional when productive rearrangements were above 56.7% and as segregating when the standard deviation between donors was above 5%. A statistical classification framework was built to diagnose cytomegalovirus status from the catalog of TCR beta chain sequences. V and J gene assignment, in a later analysis, came from comparing TCR nucleotide sequences with IMGT/GENE-DB human TR gene sequences. A later analysis assigned CDR3 sequences and most-parsimonious VDJ recombination scenarios with the TCRdist pipeline. In a later analysis, every TCR beta chain was defined by the combination of its CDR3 amino acid sequence and its V-gene family, and reads without a unique V-gene family were dropped. To address suspected cross-contamination and a sequencing artifact, a later analysis removed roughly 640 highly shared, low-generation-probability nucleotide sequences. For each public chain, a later analysis derived a clonal expansion index from normalized ranks of inferred template counts within each repertoire. Generation probabilities in a later analysis came from a VDJ recombination model fitted to out-of-frame rearrangements, and those results were checked against IGoR. In a later analysis, TCR-TCR, TCR-HLA and TCR-CMV co-occurrence was scored with hypergeometric tests, and a repertoire-size bias correction was applied to TCR pairs. False discovery rates were estimated in a later analysis by permuting HLA or CMV assignments 20 times. In a later analysis, co-occurring TCRs were grouped using DBSCAN, with TCRdist sequence similarity added in when clustering inside HLA-allele-positive subsets. Repertoires with fewer than 30,000 or more than 120,000 public chains were left out of co-occurrence clustering, as were roughly five repertoires with anomalous nucleotide sharing. What TCRdb holds here is the immuneACCESS table cut down to in-frame rearrangements. Part of the clones is not present; checked against another copy, under half of the missing clones reflect an unresolved V gene, and the others are unexplained. V and J calls and clone size are those listed in that table; D and trimming were worked out from the DNA. Across this sample there are 150,000 to 200,000 clones, with roughly 78% seen only once. The ten largest clonotypes hold over 1.5% of the sample.

As to this clone: Its antigen is currently not known. Nothing much larger sits one base from this clone, and base qualities are not available.

Material for sequencing was PBMCs. The receptor comes from a girl aged 10 to 17 in good health and CMV-seropositive. The chain uses TRBV5-4 and TRBJ2-7, with 12 bases aligning to TRBD1. CDR3 protein: CASRSGTGGNEQYF. The DNA sequence is as follows: TGTGCCAGCAGATCCGGGACAGGGGGCAACGAGCAGTACTTC.